This T cell receptor (beta chain) was captured in a study of T cell responses to AZD1222 COVID-19 vaccine (dated by TCRdb to the early 2020s). Notes on the research overall: A total of 240 or so trial participants underwent TCR sequencing, of whom more than 200 had received two doses of AZD1222 and around 26 had received two doses of the MenACWY control vaccine. Enrollment into the trials was organized by age into subgroups of 18-55, 56-69 and 70-plus years, and those subgroups contained about 160, 30 and 59 TCR-sequenced participants, respectively. The paper as a whole reports these results and caveats: Epitopes outside the regions mutated in the B.1.351 and B.1.1.7 variants were reportedly recognized by nearly half of the unique spike-specific TCRs. Conclusions about previously exposed vaccinees were limited because only six AZD1222 recipients were SARS-CoV-2 seropositive at baseline. After two AZD1222 doses, both the breadth and the depth of spike-specific TCRs were significantly higher than at day 0 and than in MenACWY recipients. The whole spike protein was spanned by vaccine-associated CD4 TCRs, and dominant responses were seen in regions 160-218 and 743-854. Participants were mostly white British and included more females than males, and it was suggested by the authors that clonal diversity may have been underestimated. Because no day 14 peak-response samples were available, the repertoires could be characterized only after the peak T cell response. In the small 56-69-year group, the increase in depth fell short of significance, most likely because of low power.

The cysteine opens and the phenylalanine closes a CDR3 of 12 amino acids. Solely the CDR3 DNA is kept, with 36 bases framed from the first base. The germline V gene specifies MNHEY as CDR1 and SVGAGI as CDR2. V was cut back by 8 bases and J by 0 bases, leaving a gap of 7 bases between them. In light of the paper, this sample's time point label describes: about 28 days (+/-7) after the second vaccine dose. Taken with the paper, the label for treatment or condition translates to: meningococcal conjugate vaccine given as trial control. Samples from vaccinated people were obtained from the UK trials COV001 and COV002, which included a single-blind randomized controlled phase 2/3 trial of AZD1222 (ChAdOx1 nCoV-19) in healthy adults. For TCRbeta chain sequencing, PBMC samples from trial participants were taken at day 0 and at day 28 after the second dose. For this clone: Which antigen it targets is not known. The sample holds no much larger clone one base away, and base qualities are not on file.

The CDR3 regions of human TCRbeta chains were analyzed by immunosequencing. The authors' analysis ran thus. Repertoire TCRs were checked for matches against a reference library of SARS-CoV-2-specific TCRs that had been generated using the MIRA antigen-specificity platform. Breadth meant the fraction of unique TCRs that were SARS-CoV-2-associated, whereas depth meant the fraction of total T cells that were SARS-CoV-2-associated. Using the MIRA data, each spike-specific TCR was mapped to the spike region that the TCR reacts to and placed in a CD4 or CD8 class. Log10-transformed breadth and depth values were compared by one-way ANOVA with Sidak's multiple comparisons tests. In TCRdb, the immuneACCESS table is reduced to in-frame sequences with V and J assigned. These tables do not hold every clone; where another copy was compared, an unresolved V gene accounts for under half, and the others remain unexplained. The V and J calls and clone size were taken over from that table, and D and trimming were inferred from the DNA. This sample lists more than 100,000 clones; roughly 85% were detected once. The top ten clones comprise 6.5% to 8.5% of the sample.

The specimen was peripheral blood, collected 28 days after the second dose of the MenACWY control vaccine. The receptor chain draws on TRBV6-5 and TRBJ1-1; a tentative D match to TRBD1 spans 5 bases. This TCR was recovered from an adult who received the MenACWY meningococcal vaccine as a control. The CDR3 corresponds to CASRDLNTEAFF. At the DNA level, the sequence is TGTGCCAGCCGGGACCTGAACACTGAAGCTTTCTTT.